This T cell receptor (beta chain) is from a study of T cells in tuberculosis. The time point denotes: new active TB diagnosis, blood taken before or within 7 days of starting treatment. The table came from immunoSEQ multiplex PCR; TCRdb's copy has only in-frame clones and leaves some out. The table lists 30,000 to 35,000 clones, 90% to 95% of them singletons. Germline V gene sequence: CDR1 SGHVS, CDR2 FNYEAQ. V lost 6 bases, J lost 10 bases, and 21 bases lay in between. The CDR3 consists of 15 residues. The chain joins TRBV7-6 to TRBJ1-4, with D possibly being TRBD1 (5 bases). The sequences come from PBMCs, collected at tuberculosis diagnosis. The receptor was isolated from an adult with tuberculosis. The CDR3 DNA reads TGTGCCAGCAGTCCGACCGCAGGGATCGCAGGAAAACTGTTTTTT. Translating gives CASSPTAGIAGKLFF.